Shown below are 30 T cell receptor beta chains from a single sample sequenced in a study of shared clonotypes between healthy human individuals. Some clones are missing from TCRdb's copy, which holds only in-frame ones; the method was immunoSEQ multiplex PCR. The repertoire holds approximately 530,000 clones, with 95% to 97% as singletons. Sequencing was done on a sample of naive CD4+ T cells sorted from blood. The subset was: CD45RA+ positively selected. The receptors originated from a woman aged 25 to 39 in good health.

As DNA, the CDR3 is TGCGCCAGCAGCCAAGTAGGGCCTAGCGCTCCTCTCAATGAGCAGTTCTTC. Translating it yields CASSQVGPSAPLNEQFF. The rearrangement uses TRBV4-1 and TRBJ2-1; D may be TRBD2 (6 bases). V gave up 1 base and J gave up 6 bases, with 19 bases separating them. CDR1 MGHRA and CDR2 YSYEKL come from the germline V gene. The CDR3 runs 17 residues.

CDR3 loop: CASRASGNEQYF. In DNA, the CDR3 is TGTGCCAGCAGGGCTTCCGGGAACGAGCAGTACTTC. V and J are TRBV28 and TRBJ2-7; possibly TRBD2 for D (5 bases). Trimming stripped 6 bases from V and 5 bases from J, with 11 bases between. Germline V gives CDR1 MDHEN, CDR2 SYDVKM. The CDR3 has 12 amino acids.

This chain joins TRBV5-8 and TRBJ2-1; D is unresolved. Germline lookup yields CDR1 SGHTS and CDR2 YDEGEE. The CDR3 length is 14 residues. V lost 5 bases to trimming and J lost 0 bases, with 9 bases between them. The chain's CDR3 is CASRIHASYNEQFF. CDR3 nucleotide sequence: TGTGCCAGCAGGATACATGCCTCCTACAATGAGCAGTTCTTC.

Only one count was recorded for this clone. Sequence at one end of the junction differs from germline and may be a read error. The chain links TRBV20-1 to TRBJ2-1; no clear D gene. The CDR3 spans 11 residues. Germline V gives CDR1 DFQATT, CDR2 SNEGSKA (reference sequence). Here the CDR3 DNA reads TGCAGTGCTTCTACCCACAATGGGCAGTTCTTC. Its translation: CSASTHNGQFF.

This clone was recorded only once. The same CDR3 arises from other DNA sequences in this sample as well. V gene TRBV5-1 combines with J gene TRBJ2-2; the match to TRBD1 covers 7 bases. CDR1 and CDR2 (germline): SGHRS, YFSETQ. The CDR3 has 14 residues. J lost 4 bases, V lost 0 bases, and 0 bases had no gene match. Here the CDR3 reads CASSLGQGTGELFF. The DNA for the CDR3 is TGCGCCAGCAGCTTGGGACAGGGCACCGGGGAGCTGTTTTTT.

This clone was observed once. The chain uses TRBV28 and TRBJ1-6; a possible D gene is TRBD1 (5 bases). The CDR3 is made up of 12 amino acids. CDR1 is MDHEN and CDR2 is SYDVKM in the germline V gene. V was shortened by 7 bases and J by 8 bases, with 9 bases between the two germline ends. In DNA form, the CDR3 reads TGTGCCAGCACTACGACAGATTCACCCCTCCACTTT. Translating gives CASTTTDSPLHF.

The chain joins TRBV5-4 to TRBJ2-3; 9 nucleotides agree with TRBD2. V trimming: 4 bases; J trimming: 0 bases; junction bases outside the gene matches: 6. CDR3 length: 16 residues. Germline V gives CDR1 SGHNT, CDR2 YYREEE (reference sequence). In DNA, the CDR3 is TGTGCCAGCAGCCACTGGACTAGCGAAAGCACAGATACGCAGTATTTT. It specifies CASSHWTSESTDTQYF.

The V gene is TRBV5-4, the J gene TRBJ1-6; 7 bases map to TRBD1. The germline gives CDR1 SGHNT, CDR2 YYREEE (reference sequence). The junction had 6 bases not matched to a gene; V was cut back by 3 bases and J by 6 bases. The length of the CDR3 is 15 residues. In nucleotides, the CDR3 is TGTGCCAGCAGCTCACAGGGGCGAGGTAATTCACCCCTCCACTTT. This codes for CASSSQGRGNSPLHF.

CDR3 in amino acids: CAGGRLAPHEQYF. The CDR3 DNA reads TGTGCCGGGGGGCGGCTCGCTCCGCACGAGCAGTACTTC. This sequence joins TRBV28 and TRBJ2-7; TRBD1 or TRBD2 may be the D gene (6 bases each). Per germline, CDR1 MDHEN and CDR2 SYDVKM. The ends were cut back, 11 bases at V and 5 bases at J, with 19 bases in the middle. CDR3 size: 13 residues.

This rearrangement joins TRBV13 to TRBJ1-2; TRBD1 is a possible D gene (6 bases). CDR1 and CDR2 (germline): PRHDT, FYEKMQ (reference sequence). The CDR3 sequence is 15 residues long. The V end was cut by 5 bases, the J end by 8 bases, with 21 bases between. CDR3 region: CASSKMGAGGRGYTF. CDR3 bases: TGTGCCAGCAGCAAAATGGGGGCTGGCGGAAGGGGCTACACCTTC.

The CDR3 is CASSLHNEQYF. CDR3 sequence (DNA): TGTGCCAGCAGCTTACACAACGAGCAGTACTTC. The rearrangement uses TRBV13 and TRBJ2-7; no firm D call. The CDR3 length is 11 residues. V was clipped by 2 bases and J by 5 bases, with 4 bases between them. CDR1 and CDR2 from the germline V gene are PRHDT and FYEKMQ (reference sequence).

This chain connects TRBV20-1 to TRBJ2-7; D call uncertain. Germline-derived CDR1 and CDR2 are DFQATT and SNEGSKA (reference sequence). Deletions cut 3 bases from V and 4 bases from J, with 7 bases between. The CDR3 is made up of 11 amino acids. The DNA of the CDR3 is TGCAGTGCTAGCCCGGCGTACGAGCAGTACTTC. This gives the protein CSASPAYEQYF.

V gene TRBV28 combines with J gene TRBJ2-1, with D perhaps matching TRBD2 (6 bases). V shed 6 bases and J shed 4 bases, with 19 bases lying between them. The CDR3 is made up of 16 amino acids. From germline, CDR1 is MDHEN and CDR2 SYDVKM. CDR3 nucleotide sequence: TGTGCCAGCAGCGACGAGTGGGGACTCCAGTACAATGAGCAGTTCTTC. Protein product: CASSDEWGLQYNEQFF.

The chain carries TRBV28 and TRBJ2-7; no reliable D call. The CDR3 runs to 13 residues. V lost 6 bases and J 2 bases, leaving 11 bases between the germline ends. Germline V gives CDR1 MDHEN, CDR2 SYDVKM. CDR3 nucleotide sequence: TGTGCCAGCAGGCACGGGTCCCCCTACGAGCAGTACTTC. Its translation is CASRHGSPYEQYF.

The rearrangement joins TRBV6-5 to TRBJ1-1; D call uncertain. CDR3 length equals 15 residues. Germline lookup yields CDR1 MNHEY and CDR2 SVGAGI. The germline V and J ends were trimmed by 0 bases and 6 bases, with 14 bases remaining between them. CDR3 sequence (DNA): TGTGCCAGCAGTTACTCGATTTGGCAGAGGTCTGAAGCTTTCTTT. It specifies CASSYSIWQRSEAFF.

The chain couples TRBV6-1 to TRBJ2-1; 9 bases map to TRBD2. CDR3 length equals 13 residues. V gave up 6 bases and J gave up 8 bases; unmatched junction bases: 5. CDR1 is MNHNS and CDR2 is SASEGT in the germline V gene. CDR3 bases: TGTGCCAGCAGGGCGGGAGGGCCCCATGAGCAGTTCTTC. It encodes CASRAGGPHEQFF.

The rearrangement links TRBV9 to TRBJ2-5; D is possibly TRBD1 (5 bases). The J call is uncertain, as TRBJ2-7 better fits the DNA end. CDR3 length: 14 amino acids. CDR1 and CDR2 from the germline V gene are SGDLS and YYNGEE. Here the CDR3 DNA reads TGTGCCAGCAGCGTGAGTGGGGCTCAGTACGAGCAGTACTTC. This sequence encodes CASSVSGAQYEQYF.

The chain carries TRBV2 and TRBJ1-1, with TRBD1 matching 8 bases. CDR3 size: 17 residues. V shed 4 bases, J shed 5 bases, and the junction held 15 bases outside the gene matches. In germline, CDR1 is SNHLY, CDR2 FYNNEI. The CDR3 DNA is TGTGCCAGCAGTGGGGGTATTATGACAGGGGCACATACTGAAGCTTTCTTT. Its translation: CASSGGIMTGAHTEAFF.

The chain uses TRBV5-8 and TRBJ1-1; TRBD1 is a possible D gene (5 bases). Germline V gives CDR1 SGHTS, CDR2 YDEGEE. The CDR3 contains 15 residues. V was clipped by 4 bases and J by 1 base, with 14 bases between them. This chain's CDR3 is CASSPSSDRNTEAFF. In nucleotides, the CDR3 is TGTGCCAGCAGCCCTTCTTCTGACAGGAACACTGAAGCTTTCTTT.

This chain links TRBV19 with TRBJ2-7; tentative D call: TRBD2 (5 bases). Germline CDR1 and CDR2: LNHDA and SQIVND (reference sequence). Trimming left V 3 bases short and J 3 bases short, with 18 bases between. CDR3 length: 16 amino acids. Here the CDR3 reads CASSIRAGSAIYEQYF. In nucleotides, the CDR3 is TGTGCCAGTAGTATTCGTGCTGGTAGCGCCATCTACGAGCAGTACTTC.

This rearrangement joins TRBV28 to TRBJ2-1, with TRBD1 matching over 10 bases. Per germline, CDR1 MDHEN and CDR2 SYDVKM. CDR3 size: 16 residues. With 4 bases clipped from V and 10 bases from J, the junction kept 13 bases outside the gene matches. CDR3 in DNA: TGTGCCAGCAGTTCCCCCCGGGACAGGGGATTCGAGGAGCAGTTCTTC. Its protein product is CASSSPRDRGFEEQFF.

This rearrangement joins TRBV7-9 to TRBJ2-5, with D perhaps given as TRBD1 or TRBD2 (6 bases each). Trimming took off 2 bases at V and 5 bases at J, with 15 bases between the two ends. This CDR3 contains 15 residues. Germline CDR1 and CDR2: SEHNR and FQNEAQ (reference sequence). This CDR3 reads CASSLKGGLLETQYF. CDR3 nucleotides: TGTGCCAGCAGCTTAAAAGGGGGACTTCTGGAGACCCAGTACTTC. The full variable domain, rest sourced from reference TRBV7-9 and TRBJ2-5, is DTGVSQNPRHKITKRGQNVTFRCDPISEHNRLYWYRQTLGQGPEFLTYFQNEAQLEKSRLLSDRFSAERPKGSFSTLEIQRTEQGDSAMYLCASSLKGGLLETQYFGPGTRLLVL.

To note about this clone: Other DNA sequences of this sample code for an identical CDR3. The V call is TRBV19, the J call TRBJ1-4; possible D gene TRBD1, 5 bases. V lost 2 bases and J lost 0, with 7 bases in between. The CDR3 is made up of 15 amino acids. Germline V gene data show CDR1 as LNHDA and CDR2 as SQIVND (reference sequence). CDR3 sequence (DNA): TGTGCCAGTAGTATACAGGGAACAACTAATGAAAAACTGTTTTTT. Its protein is CASSIQGTTNEKLFF.

The CDR3, as DNA: TGTGCCAGCAGCCCAAGACTAGCTTCCGAGCAGTACTTC. It codes for CASSPRLASEQYF. The chain uses TRBV7-9 and TRBJ2-7; TRBD2 matches at 7 bases. V trimming: 5 bases; J trimming: 6 bases; junction bases outside the gene matches: 7. Germline CDR1 SEHNR, CDR2 FQNEAQ (reference sequence). The CDR3 consists of 13 residues.

This clone was seen a single time. The chain is built from TRBV5-4 and TRBJ2-1; 8 positions agree with TRBD2. The V gene's germline CDR1 is SGHNT and CDR2 YYREEE (reference sequence). This CDR3 is 15 amino acids long. The J segment lost 2 bases and the V segment lost 4 bases, leaving 5 bases of the junction unmatched. CDR3 coding DNA: TGTGCCAGCAGCCAACTTAGCGGGACCTACAATGAGCAGTTCTTC. This codes for CASSQLSGTYNEQFF.

The J gene is TRBJ2-1, the V gene TRBV10-3; 8 nucleotides align to TRBD2. V lost 10 bases to trimming and J lost 7 bases; unmatched junction nucleotides: 9. The CDR3 sequence is 13 residues long. CDR1 and CDR2 (germline): ENHRY, SYGVKD. The CDR3 reads CATERELGNEQFF. The CDR3 region has the DNA TGTGCCACTGAGCGGGAGTTGGGGAATGAGCAGTTCTTC.

The chain has TRBV11-2 and TRBJ2-3, with TRBD2 identical over 11 bases. The CDR3 is made up of 16 amino acids. CDR1 and CDR2 from the germline V gene are SGHAT and FQNNGV. Germline trimming cut 1 base from V and 11 bases from J; bases unmatched to any gene: 11. The DNA of the CDR3 is TGTGCCAGCAGCTTAGGCCGACTAGCGGGATACGTAGAGCAGTATTTT. It codes for CASSLGRLAGYVEQYF.

The chain couples TRBV18 to TRBJ2-7; D call uncertain. The CDR3 runs to 16 residues. Per germline, CDR1 KGHSH and CDR2 LQKENI. V was cut by 2 bases and J by 6 bases, with 20 bases left in between. CDR3 in amino acids: CASSPSSPGTFAEQYF. The DNA of the CDR3 is TGTGCCAGCTCACCAAGCTCGCCAGGTACTTTTGCCGAGCAGTACTTC.

The rearrangement joins TRBV19 to TRBJ1-1; a possible D gene is TRBD1 (6 bases). From germline, CDR1 is LNHDA and CDR2 SQIVND (reference sequence). The CDR3 totals 21 residues. Between the trimmed V and J ends, which lost 6 bases and 0 bases, there was a span of 32 bases. CDR3 DNA sequence: TGTGCCAGTAGGGTGACATCAGGGGTCAACATCAAATCTTTTATGAACACTGAAGCTTTCTTT. This codes for CASRVTSGVNIKSFMNTEAFF.

The genes are TRBV18 and TRBJ1-1; maybe TRBD1 (5 bases). Trimming took off 2 bases at V and 1 base at J, with 14 bases between the two ends. The germline gives CDR1 KGHSH, CDR2 LQKENI. The CDR3 sequence is 16 residues long. CDR3 coding DNA: TGTGCCAGCTCACCATTTACTGGGGGACGGAACACTGAAGCTTTCTTT. Translated, it gives CASSPFTGGRNTEAFF.